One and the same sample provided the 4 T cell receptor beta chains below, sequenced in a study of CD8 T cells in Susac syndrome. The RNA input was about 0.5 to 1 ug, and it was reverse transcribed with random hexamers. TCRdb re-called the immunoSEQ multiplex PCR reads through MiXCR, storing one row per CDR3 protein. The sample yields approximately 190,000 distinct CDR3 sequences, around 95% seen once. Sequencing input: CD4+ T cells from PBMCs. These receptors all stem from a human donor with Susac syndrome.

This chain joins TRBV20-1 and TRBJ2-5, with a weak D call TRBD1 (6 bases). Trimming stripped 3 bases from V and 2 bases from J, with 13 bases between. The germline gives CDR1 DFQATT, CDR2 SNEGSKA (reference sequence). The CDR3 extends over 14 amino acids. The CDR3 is CSARETGHQETQYF. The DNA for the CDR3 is TGCAGTGCTAGGGAGACAGGCCATCAAGAGACCCAGTACTTC.

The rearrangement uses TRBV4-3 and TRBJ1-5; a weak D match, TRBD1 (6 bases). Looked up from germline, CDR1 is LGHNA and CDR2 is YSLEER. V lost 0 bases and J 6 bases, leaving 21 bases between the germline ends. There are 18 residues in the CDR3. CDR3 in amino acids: CASSQDGPGTHSGQPQHF. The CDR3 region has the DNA TGCGCCAGCAGCCAAGATGGGCCCGGGACACACTCCGGTCAGCCCCAGCATTTT.

CDR3 loop: CASRDGTNYGYTF. The CDR3 bases are TGTGCCAGCAGGGACGGAACCAACTATGGCTACACCTTC. The chain uses TRBV27 and TRBJ1-2; D uncertain. There are 13 residues in the CDR3. Trimming cost V 6 bases and J 2 bases, with 10 bases left between them. CDR1 is MNHEY and CDR2 is SMNVEV in the germline V gene (reference sequence).

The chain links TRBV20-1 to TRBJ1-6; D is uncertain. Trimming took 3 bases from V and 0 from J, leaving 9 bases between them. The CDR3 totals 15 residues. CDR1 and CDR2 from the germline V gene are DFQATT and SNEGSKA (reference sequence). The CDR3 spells CSASSVSSYNSPLHF. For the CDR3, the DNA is TGCAGTGCTAGCAGCGTAAGCTCCTATAATTCACCCCTCCACTTT.